This T cell receptor (beta chain) emerged from a study of blood T cell repertoires in COVID-19. Study-level information: COVID-19 samples from acute and convalescent phases originated in the United States, Italy and Spain. T cells, B-cell-depleted T cells, or PBMCs provided the cDNA or gDNA that served as material.

Original processing methods: For nucleated cells, counts were estimated from reference gene primer amplification. Using immunoSEQ multiplex PCR, the repertoire was profiled, and TCRdb retains in-frame clones only, with some absent. That table supplies the V and J calls and clone size; D and trimming were determined from the DNA. The sample lists some 17,000 clones, around 91% seen once, with approximately 4.3% in the top ten. The length of the CDR3 is 14 residues. Germline trimming cut 3 bases from V and 8 bases from J; bases unmatched to any gene: 5. Germline V lookup: CDR1 MRHNA, CDR2 SNTAGT. This chain links TRBV6-4 with TRBJ2-1, with TRBD1 identical over 9 bases. This TCR was sampled from a man in his 60s with active COVID-19. Sequencing was performed on peripheral blood. CDR3 in amino acids: CASSDTGGTDEQFF. The CDR3 DNA follows: TGTGCCAGCAGTGATACAGGGGGCACGGATGAGCAGTTCTTC.